A single T cell receptor beta chain is shown here with its context. The target antigen is unknown. This sample is drawn from a study of shared clonotypes between healthy human individuals. Only in-frame clones appear in the TCRdb table, and some are missing; sequencing was by immunoSEQ multiplex PCR. The sample has more than 2 million clones, about 95% seen once; the top ten hold more than 0.95%. Selected positively for CCR7 and CD45RO-negative, naive CD8 cells excluded terminally differentiated effector memory CD45RA+ cells. The CDR3 has 15 amino acids. The trim removed 2 bases at V and 3 bases at J, leaving 6 bases unmatched. The germline V gene encodes CDR1 MGHRA and CDR2 YSYEKL. Study outcomes and limitations: For sorted subsets, rarefaction showed incomplete sequencing despite large depth.

This chain uses TRBV4-1 with TRBJ2-7; 8 positions agree with TRBD1. Sequenced: naive CD8+ T cells sorted from blood. The sequence came from a young man in good health. CDR3 sequence reads: CASSQTPTGVYEQYF. CDR3 DNA: TGCGCCAGCAGCCAAACCCCGACAGGGGTCTACGAGCAGTACTTC.